The clone carrying this T cell receptor beta chain was detected ten times or more. The source of the sample is a study of spatial heterogeneity in lung cancer. Each CDR3 protein gets one entry after TCRdb re-called the 5' RACE reads with MiXCR. The profile shows 3,000 to 4,000 distinct CDR3 sequences, roughly 5% of them singletons. Time point given: sample taken at primary tumor resection. The sequence came from a male donor with early-stage non-small cell lung cancer. Here the sequenced sample was normal lung tissue next to the tumor, taken at surgery.

Here the CDR3 reads CSARDPTRTGKETQYF. For the CDR3, the DNA is TGCAGTGCTAGAGACCCCACTAGGACAGGGAAGGAGACCCAGTACTTC. This rearrangement joins TRBV20-1 to TRBJ2-5, with 8 positions matching TRBD1. The CDR3 totals 16 residues. Trimming took 0 bases from V and 5 from J; bases not matched to a gene: 11. CDR1 DFQATT and CDR2 SNEGSKA come from the germline V gene (reference sequence).